The present T cell receptor beta chain was sequenced within a study of blood T cell repertoires in COVID-19. Across the whole study: T cells, B-cell-depleted T cells, or PBMCs supplied cDNA or gDNA.

Only a few counts were recorded for this clone. The CDR3 extends over 15 amino acids. The V gene lost 4 bases and the J gene lost 6 bases, with 19 bases spanning the gap. Germline values: CDR1 SGDLS, CDR2 YYNGEE. Original methodology: Estimates of nucleated cell counts were drawn from the amplification of reference gene primers. Repertoires were generated with immunoSEQ multiplex PCR, while TCRdb's copy carries only in-frame clones and drops some. That table gives V, J and clone size, and the DNA gave D and trimming. The sample carries roughly 160,000 clones, 82% recorded once. The chain employs TRBV9 and TRBJ1-2; no definite D call. The specimen sequenced was peripheral blood. The sequence was collected from a woman aged 80 or over with active or convalescent COVID-19. CDR3 residues: CASSLRQEGSDGYTF. CDR3 nucleotides: TGTGCCAGCAGCCTCCGACAAGAGGGCTCAGATGGCTACACCTTC.